This T cell receptor (beta chain) was sequenced for a study of OX40 agonist ivuxolimab in advanced cancers. As for the study in general: The drug used for patients, ivuxolimab, was an agonistic anti-OX40 (CD134) antibody. Every patient in dose escalation had hepatocellular carcinoma, melanoma, renal cell or head and neck cancer.

Libraries were prepared by immunoSEQ multiplex PCR; TCRdb keeps only in-frame clonotypes and omits some of them. The repertoire holds some 30,000 clones, 79% seen once, with roughly 14% in the top ten. As for this clone: Its antigen is undetermined.

General study points: Expanded clones belonging to CD8+ T cells outnumbered, on average, those of CD4+.

Autoimmune disease history or systemic immunosuppression meant exclusion. The clonotype was recovered from an adult with an advanced solid tumor such as melanoma, head and neck, liver or kidney cancer. This material consisted of CD4+ or CD8+ T cells sorted from blood, taken in a trial of the OX40 agonist ivuxolimab.

This CDR3 reads CASSLAGGEKLFF. CDR3 coding DNA: TGTGCCAGCAGCTTGGCAGGGGGTGAAAAACTGTTTTTT. The chain employs TRBV7-9 and TRBJ1-4; 7 nucleotides line up with TRBD1. The CDR3 covers 13 residues. J was trimmed by 7 bases and V by 3 bases; bases with no gene match: 2. From germline, CDR1 is SEHNR and CDR2 FQNEAQ (reference sequence).